The 2 T cell receptor beta chains below all came from one sample that was sequenced in a study of cytomegalovirus exposure and HLA in healthy donors. The primer mix had 60 Vbeta and 13 Jbeta primers. Here immunoSEQ multiplex PCR was the method, and the copy in TCRdb shows in-frame clones only, minus some. The table records roughly 140,000 clones, roughly 80% of them present only once. The material sequenced was PBMCs. The receptor source for this set is a man aged 18 to 30 in good health and CMV-seronegative.

A single count supports this clone. The rearrangement uses TRBV7-2 and TRBJ2-2; 7 bases align to TRBD2. The CDR3 runs to 15 residues. Germline lookup yields CDR1 SGHTA and CDR2 FQGNSA. V dropped 2 bases and J dropped 6; count of bases not matched to a gene: 6. As DNA, the CDR3 is TGTGCCAGCAGCTTACTGAATAGCGGGCCCGGGGAGCTGTTTTTT. Translation: CASSLLNSGPGELFF.

This clone appeared a few times. The chain joins TRBV6-5 to TRBJ2-5; 13 bases line up with TRBD2. The CDR3 spans 16 residues. V was pared by 0 bases and J by 4 bases, with 2 bases of the junction left unmatched. From germline, CDR1 is MNHEY and CDR2 SVGAGI. The CDR3 DNA sequence: TGTGCCAGCAGTTACTCGTGGACTAGCGGGAGAGAGACCCAGTACTTC. It codes for CASSYSWTSGRETQYF.